The rows below give T cell receptor beta chains drawn from one sample of a study of Ad26.COV2.S vaccination and SARS-CoV-2 variants. Profiling relied on immunoSEQ multiplex PCR, and the TCRdb table lists in-frame clones only, not all of them. The table records over 85,000 clones, less than 85% of them present only once. The sample here was peripheral blood, taken after recovery from COVID-19. These receptor sequences come from a human donor who had recovered from COVID-19. CDR3s include the opening cysteine and the closing phenylalanine or tryptophan. The D gene is left open where the match is weak. Some rows have no size entry. The others give once, few or many, or a class for an expanded clone.

d_gene: TRBD2
v_gene: TRBV7-8
j_gene: TRBJ2-1
abundance: .
CDR3nt: TGTGCCAGCAGCTTAGGAAGCTTAGCGGGAGGTTACAATGAGCAGTTCTTC
CDR3aa: CASSLGSLAGGYNEQFF

d_gene: .
v_gene: TRBV19
j_gene: TRBJ2-1
abundance: .
CDR3nt: TGTGCCAGTAGTATAGGCGGGTCCTACAATGAGCAGTTCTTC
CDR3aa: CASSIGGSYNEQFF

d_gene: .
v_gene: TRBV27
j_gene: TRBJ2-2
abundance: .
CDR3nt: TGTGCCAGCAGTTTAGGAGGGGTGAGCACCGGGGAGCTGTTTTTT
CDR3aa: CASSLGGVSTGELFF

d_gene: .
v_gene: TRBV25-1
j_gene: TRBJ2-3
abundance: .
CDR3nt: TGTGCCAGCAGGGGGACTTTCATGAGCACAGATACGCAGTATTTT
CDR3aa: CASRGTFMSTDTQYF

d_gene: .
v_gene: TRBV4-3
j_gene: TRBJ2-7
abundance: few
CDR3nt: TGCGCCAGCAGCCCTAACCTTGCACCTATACTCTCCTACGAGCAGTACTTC
CDR3aa: CASSPNLAPILSYEQYF

d_gene: .
v_gene: TRBV6-1
j_gene: TRBJ2-7
abundance: many
CDR3nt: TGTGCCAGCAGTGAGCAGCTGCAGGGATTATTCGAGCAGTACTTC
CDR3aa: CASSEQLQGLFEQYF

d_gene: TRBD1
v_gene: TRBV7-2
j_gene: TRBJ2-7
abundance: .
CDR3nt: TGTGCCAGCAAACCTGACAGGGACCGGTTTTACGAGCAGTACTTC
CDR3aa: CASKPDRDRFYEQYF

d_gene: .
v_gene: TRBV6-2/TRBV6-3
j_gene: TRBJ1-1
abundance: .
CDR3nt: TGTGCCAGCAGTTACTGGGCGGTGAACACTGAAGCTTTCTTT
CDR3aa: CASSYWAVNTEAFF

d_gene: TRBD1
v_gene: TRBV5-1
j_gene: TRBJ2-5
abundance: .
CDR3nt: TGCGCCAGCAGCTCCGGGACAGAAGAGACCCAGTACTTC
CDR3aa: CASSSGTEETQYF

d_gene: .
v_gene: TRBV15
j_gene: TRBJ1-3
abundance: .
CDR3nt: TGTGCCACCAGCAGCTCTCGGGAGATCTCTGGAAACACCATATATTTT
CDR3aa: CATSSSREISGNTIYF

d_gene: TRBD1
v_gene: TRBV2
j_gene: TRBJ1-4
abundance: .
CDR3nt: TGTGCCAGCAGTGAACAGGGGGCGGAAAAACTGTTTTTT
CDR3aa: CASSEQGAEKLFF

d_gene: TRBD2
v_gene: TRBV7-3
j_gene: TRBJ2-1
abundance: .
CDR3nt: TGTGCCAGCAGCTCCCTAGCGGGGTCGGCGGGTGAGCAGTTCTTC
CDR3aa: CASSSLAGSAGEQFF

d_gene: .
v_gene: TRBV24-1
j_gene: TRBJ2-3
abundance: .
CDR3nt: TGTGCCACCAGTGTTCCAGCGGGAGATACGCAGTATTTT
CDR3aa: CATSVPAGDTQYF

d_gene: .
v_gene: TRBV5-6
j_gene: TRBJ1-6
abundance: .
CDR3nt: TGTGCCAGCAGCTGGGGGAAGGACAGCTACCACTTT
CDR3aa: CASSWGKDSYHF

d_gene: .
v_gene: TRBV11-3
j_gene: TRBJ2-2
abundance: .
CDR3nt: TGTGCCAGCAGCTCACGGTTAGCGAACACCGGGGAGCTGTTTTTT
CDR3aa: CASSSRLANTGELFF

d_gene: .
v_gene: TRBV28
j_gene: TRBJ1-4
abundance: once
CDR3nt: TGTGCCAGCAGTCCCCTGAGTGGGAGTGAAAAACTGTTTTTT
CDR3aa: CASSPLSGSEKLFF

d_gene: .
v_gene: TRBV6-5
j_gene: TRBJ1-1
abundance: .
CDR3nt: TGTGCCAGCAGTTATTCCCTAGGGGCGGCGGGCACTGAAGCTTTCTTT
CDR3aa: CASSYSLGAAGTEAFF

d_gene: .
v_gene: TRBV13
j_gene: TRBJ2-7
abundance: .
CDR3nt: TGTGCCAGCAGACGGGGAGCCTACGAGCAGTACTTC
CDR3aa: CASRRGAYEQYF

d_gene: TRBD1
v_gene: TRBV27
j_gene: TRBJ2-7
abundance: .
CDR3nt: TGTGCCAGCAGTAAGACAGGGAGCTCCTACGAGCAGTACTTC
CDR3aa: CASSKTGSSYEQYF

d_gene: .
v_gene: TRBV11-2
j_gene: TRBJ2-1
abundance: .
CDR3nt: TGTGCCAGCAGCTCCTACAGCGGGCCGCGCTCCAATGAGCAGTTCTTC
CDR3aa: CASSSYSGPRSNEQFF

d_gene: .
v_gene: TRBV12-3/TRBV12-4
j_gene: TRBJ2-2
abundance: .
CDR3nt: TGTGCCAGTCTAAACTGGTTGGGCGGGGAGCTGTTTTTT
CDR3aa: CASLNWLGGELFF

d_gene: TRBD1
v_gene: TRBV3-1/TRBV3-2
j_gene: TRBJ2-7
abundance: once
CDR3nt: TGTGCCAGCAGTCGACAGGGGGCCAACTACGAGCAGTACTTC
CDR3aa: CASSRQGANYEQYF

d_gene: .
v_gene: TRBV12-5
j_gene: TRBJ1-3
abundance: .
CDR3nt: TGTGCTAGTGCAAAGTTACTCGCTGGAAACACCATATATTTT
CDR3aa: CASAKLLAGNTIYF

d_gene: TRBD1
v_gene: TRBV7-2
j_gene: TRBJ1-1
abundance: .
CDR3nt: TGTGCCAGCAGCCGGAAACAGGGGGAGAACACTGAAGCTTTCTTT
CDR3aa: CASSRKQGENTEAFF

d_gene: TRBD2
v_gene: TRBV7-2
j_gene: TRBJ2-3
abundance: once
CDR3nt: TGTGCCAGCAGCTTAGGGGCGGGAGGGCCGGTAGATACGCAGTATTTT
CDR3aa: CASSLGAGGPVDTQYF

d_gene: .
v_gene: TRBV6-5
j_gene: TRBJ1-1
abundance: .
CDR3nt: TGTGCCAGCAGTTGGCGGGAAGGTCACACTGAAGCTTTCTTT
CDR3aa: CASSWREGHTEAFF

d_gene: .
v_gene: TRBV7-9
j_gene: TRBJ1-2
abundance: .
CDR3nt: TGTGCCAGCAGCTTAGTACGGCCCGGCTACACCTTC
CDR3aa: CASSLVRPGYTF

d_gene: TRBD1
v_gene: TRBV5-6
j_gene: TRBJ1-1
abundance: .
CDR3nt: TGTGCCAGCAGCAGGGGACAGGGGGCCGGCACTGAAGCTTTCTTT
CDR3aa: CASSRGQGAGTEAFF

d_gene: .
v_gene: TRBV13
j_gene: TRBJ2-1
abundance: .
CDR3nt: TGTGCCAGCAGCCCCTGGGGGGACCCTCGGGACAATGAGCAGTTCTTC
CDR3aa: CASSPWGDPRDNEQFF

d_gene: .
v_gene: TRBV28
j_gene: TRBJ1-5
abundance: .
CDR3nt: TGTGCCAGCATCTCCCGACAGCGCCAGCCCCATTTT
CDR3aa: CASISRQRQPHF

d_gene: .
v_gene: TRBV5-5
j_gene: TRBJ1-5
abundance: .
CDR3nt: TGTGCCAGCAGCGTGGGGAGCAATCAGCCCCAGCATTTT
CDR3aa: CASSVGSNQPQHF

d_gene: .
v_gene: TRBV28
j_gene: TRBJ1-2
abundance: .
CDR3nt: TGTGCCAGCACGAGGCAGGGGAGATATACCTTC
CDR3aa: CASTRQGRYTF

d_gene: .
v_gene: TRBV7-9
j_gene: TRBJ1-2
abundance: .
CDR3nt: TGTGCCAGCAGCACAAAACAGGGTTTCCTAAGTAACTATGGCTACACCTTC
CDR3aa: CASSTKQGFLSNYGYTF

d_gene: TRBD1
v_gene: TRBV27
j_gene: TRBJ1-1
abundance: medium-sized
CDR3nt: TGTGCCAGCAGTTTGGTACCGGGACAGGGGGCTACTGAAGCTTTCTTT
CDR3aa: CASSLVPGQGATEAFF

d_gene: .
v_gene: TRBV5-5
j_gene: TRBJ1-2
abundance: once
CDR3nt: TGTGCCAGCAGCTTGGATGTTTGGGAAACCTTC
CDR3aa: CASSLDVWETF

d_gene: TRBD1
v_gene: TRBV4-3
j_gene: TRBJ1-2
abundance: .
CDR3nt: TGCGCCAGCAGCCAAGCCAAGACAGGGTGGGGTGGCTACACCTTC
CDR3aa: CASSQAKTGWGGYTF

d_gene: .
v_gene: TRBV10-3
j_gene: TRBJ2-3
abundance: once
CDR3nt: TGTGCCATCAGTGGCCTAGCCCACACAGATACGCAGTATTTT
CDR3aa: CAISGLAHTDTQYF

d_gene: TRBD1
v_gene: TRBV18
j_gene: TRBJ2-7
abundance: once
CDR3nt: TGTGCCAGCTCACCGCCCCGGGACAGGGACGAGCAGTACTTC
CDR3aa: CASSPPRDRDEQYF

d_gene: .
v_gene: TRBV5-1
j_gene: TRBJ1-1
abundance: .
CDR3nt: TGCGCCAGCAGCTCCCCAGCCCTTGAAGCTTTCTTT
CDR3aa: CASSSPALEAFF

d_gene: TRBD2
v_gene: TRBV5-5
j_gene: TRBJ2-1
abundance: once
CDR3nt: TGTGCCAGCAGCGTCCGGGACTACGGCTACAATGAGCAGTTCTTC
CDR3aa: CASSVRDYGYNEQFF

d_gene: .
v_gene: TRBV2
j_gene: TRBJ1-1
abundance: .
CDR3nt: TGTGCCAGCAACACTGAAGCTTTCTTT
CDR3aa: CASNTEAFF

d_gene: .
v_gene: TRBV29-1
j_gene: TRBJ2-7
abundance: .
CDR3nt: TGCAGCGTTGTTGAGAGCCCCCACGAGCAGTACTTC
CDR3aa: CSVVESPHEQYF

d_gene: .
v_gene: TRBV28
j_gene: TRBJ2-5
abundance: .
CDR3nt: TGTGCCAGCAGTTTAAACCCAGGGACCCAGTACTTC
CDR3aa: CASSLNPGTQYF

d_gene: TRBD1
v_gene: TRBV6-5
j_gene: TRBJ2-7
abundance: .
CDR3nt: TGTGCCAGCAGGTCCCGGGACAGCTCCTACGAGCAGTACTTC
CDR3aa: CASRSRDSSYEQYF

d_gene: TRBD1
v_gene: TRBV14
j_gene: TRBJ2-2
abundance: .
CDR3nt: TGTGCCAGCGGTCAACAGGGGGCAAGCGGGGAGCTGTTTTTT
CDR3aa: CASGQQGASGELFF

d_gene: .
v_gene: TRBV6-2/TRBV6-3
j_gene: TRBJ2-2
abundance: once
CDR3nt: TGTGCCAGCAGTTACTGGGCGGGGACCGGGGAGCTGTTTTTT
CDR3aa: CASSYWAGTGELFF

d_gene: TRBD2
v_gene: TRBV7-8
j_gene: TRBJ2-7
abundance: once
CDR3nt: TGTGCCAGCAGCTCGCCGTTTCGTCTAGCGGGGGGCGAGCAGTACTTC
CDR3aa: CASSSPFRLAGGEQYF

d_gene: TRBD1
v_gene: TRBV19
j_gene: TRBJ1-5
abundance: .
CDR3nt: TGTGCCAGTAGTACCACAGGGGGGGGACAGCCCCAGCATTTT
CDR3aa: CASSTTGGGQPQHF

d_gene: TRBD2
v_gene: TRBV28
j_gene: TRBJ2-1
abundance: .
CDR3nt: TGTGCCAGCATTAGAAGCGGGGGGTCTGCGCAGTTCTTC
CDR3aa: CASIRSGGSAQFF

d_gene: .
v_gene: TRBV5-1
j_gene: TRBJ2-1
abundance: .
CDR3nt: TGCGCCAGCAGCTTGGGAGGATCCTACAATGAGCAGTTCTTC
CDR3aa: CASSLGGSYNEQFF

d_gene: .
v_gene: TRBV12-3/TRBV12-4
j_gene: TRBJ1-2
abundance: once
CDR3nt: TGTGCCAGCAGAGAGGGGTTTAGCGGCTACACCTTC
CDR3aa: CASREGFSGYTF

d_gene: .
v_gene: TRBV29-1
j_gene: TRBJ2-5
abundance: .
CDR3nt: TGCAGCGTTGGAACAAAAGGAGAGACCCAGTACTTC
CDR3aa: CSVGTKGETQYF

d_gene: TRBD2
v_gene: TRBV5-1
j_gene: TRBJ2-1
abundance: .
CDR3nt: TGCGCCAGCAGCTGGGGACCCGGGACTAGGGACAATGAGCAGTTCTTC
CDR3aa: CASSWGPGTRDNEQFF